Following are 17 T cell receptor beta chains from one sample sequenced in a study of memory CD4+ T cells and cytomegalovirus serostatus. This table comes from immunoSEQ multiplex PCR, and its TCRdb copy is limited to in-frame clones, with some not included. Here the sample spans roughly 50,000 clones, roughly 72% being singletons. The sort gate was single viable CD3+CD4+CD8-CD45RO+ cells for memory CD4+ T cells. Sequences were obtained from memory CD4+ T cells from blood. Receptors were obtained from an adult in good health and CMV-seronegative.

The chain employs TRBV5-1 and TRBJ2-3, with 8 bases matching TRBD2. Trimming removed 2 bases from V and 6 bases from J; junction bases left unmatched: 5. The germline V gene encodes CDR1 SGHRS and CDR2 YFSETQ. The CDR3 totals 14 residues. This chain's CDR3 is CASSFVGGGDTQYF. The CDR3 nucleotides are TGCGCCAGCAGCTTTGTCGGCGGGGGGGATACGCAGTATTTT.

This clone was detected once. This chain connects TRBV12-5 to TRBJ1-2; no clear D gene. Between the trimmed V and J ends, which lost 2 bases and 1 base, there was a span of 5 bases. Germline V gene data show CDR1 as LGHNT and CDR2 as FRNRAP. This CDR3 has 13 residues. The CDR3 DNA sequence: TGTGCTAGTGGTTTGCGGGGTAACTATGGCTACACCTTC. Residues: CASGLRGNYGYTF.

This clone has just one count. The chain combines TRBV5-6 with TRBJ2-7; either TRBD1 or TRBD2 may fit D (5 bases each). V shed 5 bases and J shed 2 bases, with 17 bases lying between them. CDR1 is SGHDT, CDR2 YYEEEE, per germline. The CDR3 covers 15 residues. The CDR3 bases are TGTGCCAGCAGTCCGACCCCAGGGACCACCTACGAGCAGTACTTC. Its protein is CASSPTPGTTYEQYF.

The V gene is TRBV28, the J gene TRBJ2-3; D is perhaps TRBD2 (5 bases). This CDR3 is built from 15 residues. The germline V gene has CDR1 MDHEN and CDR2 SYDVKM. V was cut by 5 bases and J by 4 bases, with 16 bases left in between. As DNA, the CDR3 is TGTGCCAGCAGTCTTCCTCGGGTTAGCGCAGATACGCAGTATTTT. This sequence encodes CASSLPRVSADTQYF.

This clone has only one observation. The rearrangement joins TRBV29-1 to TRBJ2-3, with TRBD1 identical over 7 bases. V lost 6 bases, J lost 2 bases, and 8 bases stayed unmatched. CDR1 is SQVTM, CDR2 ANQGSEA, per germline. The CDR3 is 14 residues long. The CDR3 nucleotides read TGCAGCGTCTTGGACAGGCGCTTCACAGATACGCAGTATTTT. It encodes CSVLDRRFTDTQYF.

CDR3 bases: TGTGCCAGCAGTTTAAAAACCCCGGGCGGAGGAGGCTACACCTTC. It yields the protein CASSLKTPGGGGYTF. This chain joins TRBV28 and TRBJ1-2; D gene ambiguous. Germline V gene data show CDR1 as MDHEN and CDR2 as SYDVKM. V lost 2 bases and J 8 bases, leaving 18 bases between the germline ends. This CDR3 has 15 amino acids.

The chain joins TRBV7-2 to TRBJ2-7; TRBD1 or TRBD2 may be the D gene (5 bases each). This CDR3 comprises 12 residues. The germline V gene has CDR1 SGHTA and CDR2 FQGNSA. V was cut by 5 bases and J by 7 bases, with 12 bases left in between. The CDR3: CASSVGRGEQYF. The CDR3 DNA sequence: TGTGCCAGCAGCGTGGGACGTGGGGAGCAGTACTTC.

The CDR3 spells CASSRQRGNQPQHF. The CDR3 nucleotides read TGTGCCAGCAGCCGACAGAGGGGCAATCAGCCCCAGCATTTT. The chain employs TRBV27 and TRBJ1-5; D might be TRBD1 (5 bases). V was trimmed by 6 bases and J by 2 bases, leaving 11 bases between them. This CDR3 spans 14 amino acids. In germline, CDR1 is MNHEY, CDR2 SMNVEV (reference sequence).

This clone was counted a few times. The V and J genes are TRBV6-5 and TRBJ2-7, with D perhaps assigned TRBD1 or TRBD2 (5 bases each). Germline V gene data show CDR1 as MNHEY and CDR2 as SVGAGI. V was pared by 5 bases and J by 3 bases, with 14 bases between. The CDR3 is 14 residues long. The CDR3 region has the DNA TGTGCCAGCAGTCGTATGGGGGTTAACTACGAGCAGTACTTC. Translated, it gives CASSRMGVNYEQYF.

This chain uses TRBV5-4 with TRBJ1-3; unclear D gene. The CDR3 is 15 residues long. The germline gives CDR1 SGHNT, CDR2 YYREEE (reference sequence). Between the trimmed V and J ends, which lost 4 bases and 2 bases, there was a span of 13 bases. The CDR3 region has the DNA TGTGCCAGCAGCGCCGGGGAGATTACTGGAAACACCATATATTTT. The encoded protein is CASSAGEITGNTIYF.

The V call is TRBV7-9, the J call TRBJ2-2, with 8 bases that match TRBD1. V was clipped by 5 bases and J by 7 bases; unmatched bases: 12. Germline loops: CDR1 SEHNR, CDR2 FQNEAQ (reference sequence). The CDR3 is 16 residues long. CDR3 sequence reads: CASSPPLTGEIGELFF. The CDR3 DNA reads as TGTGCCAGCAGCCCCCCTTTGACAGGGGAGATCGGGGAGCTGTTTTTT.

This clone was seen a handful of times. The chain couples TRBV28 to TRBJ1-1; 7 positions match TRBD1. CDR3 size: 18 residues. The V gene end was trimmed by 2 bases and the J gene end by 0 bases; junction bases not matched to a gene: 12. Germline CDR1 is MDHEN and CDR2 is SYDVKM. CDR3 sequence: CASSLPLRQGIMNTEAFF. CDR3 bases: TGTGCCAGCAGTTTACCCCTAAGACAGGGAATCATGAACACTGAAGCTTTCTTT.

The rearrangement uses TRBV18 and TRBJ1-1, with TRBD1 matching 7 bases. Looked up from germline, CDR1 is KGHSH and CDR2 is LQKENI. The CDR3 consists of 13 residues. V was pared by 2 bases and J by 8 bases, with 5 bases of the junction left unmatched. The CDR3 spells CASSPNAGQEAFF. CDR3 nucleotide sequence: TGTGCCAGCTCACCAAATGCGGGACAGGAAGCTTTCTTT.

This chain joins TRBV6-1 and TRBJ2-7; D unclear. V was trimmed by 6 bases and J by 0 bases, leaving 15 bases between them. This CDR3 is built from 15 residues. Germline V gene data show CDR1 as MNHNS and CDR2 as SASEGT. The CDR3 nucleotides read TGTGCCAGCAGATATTCCTTCCTATCCTCCTACGAGCAGTACTTC. Its protein product is CASRYSFLSSYEQYF.

This clone was counted a single time. The chain couples TRBV30 to TRBJ2-7; 9 bases map to TRBD2. The length of the CDR3 is 15 residues. V gave up 0 bases and J gave up 2 bases; unmatched junction bases: 5. Germline loops: CDR1 GTSNPN, CDR2 SVGIG (reference sequence). The DNA for the CDR3 is TGTGCCTGGAGTGTTGGCGCGGGGGGGCCCTACGAGCAGTACTTC. Amino acids: CAWSVGAGGPYEQYF.

V gene TRBV4-3 combines with J gene TRBJ1-1; a possible D gene is TRBD1 (5 bases). Looked up from germline, CDR1 is LGHNA and CDR2 is YSLEER. The V end lost 2 bases, the J end lost 10 bases, and 17 bases lay between the germline ends. This CDR3 comprises 14 residues. The CDR3 DNA follows: TGCGCCAGCAGCCAATCCAGGGAGGGGCTGAGAGCTTTCTTT. Translated: CASSQSREGLRAFF.

The V call is TRBV19, the J call TRBJ1-1; a weak D match, TRBD1 (6 bases). V lost 7 bases and J 4 bases, leaving 22 bases between the germline ends. This CDR3 region has 16 residues. Germline values: CDR1 LNHDA, CDR2 SQIVND (reference sequence). CDR3 DNA sequence: TGTGCCAGTACCTGGCAGGGGACGCCCGGGGGCACTGAAGCTTTCTTT. It yields the protein CASTWQGTPGGTEAFF.